This T cell receptor beta chain was retrieved from a study of shared clonotypes between healthy human individuals. The CDR3 has 12 residues. CDR1 is ENHRY, CDR2 SYGVKD, per germline. V lost 0 bases, J lost 10 bases, and 9 bases lay in between. Generated by immunoSEQ multiplex PCR, the TCRdb table keeps only in-frame clones and is missing some. The top ten hold roughly 1.5% of the sample, which has some 980,000 clones, approximately 80% seen once. This clone was seen repeatedly, ten times or more. The TCR originated in a man between 18 and 29 years old in good health. Sequencing was performed on memory CD4+ T cells sorted from blood. The subset is: CD45RA-negative fraction. The rearrangement joins TRBV10-3 to TRBJ1-2, with D unclear. DNA for the CDR3: TGTGCCATCAGTGAGTCGCAGGTTTCCTACACCTTC. The encoded protein is CAISESQVSYTF.